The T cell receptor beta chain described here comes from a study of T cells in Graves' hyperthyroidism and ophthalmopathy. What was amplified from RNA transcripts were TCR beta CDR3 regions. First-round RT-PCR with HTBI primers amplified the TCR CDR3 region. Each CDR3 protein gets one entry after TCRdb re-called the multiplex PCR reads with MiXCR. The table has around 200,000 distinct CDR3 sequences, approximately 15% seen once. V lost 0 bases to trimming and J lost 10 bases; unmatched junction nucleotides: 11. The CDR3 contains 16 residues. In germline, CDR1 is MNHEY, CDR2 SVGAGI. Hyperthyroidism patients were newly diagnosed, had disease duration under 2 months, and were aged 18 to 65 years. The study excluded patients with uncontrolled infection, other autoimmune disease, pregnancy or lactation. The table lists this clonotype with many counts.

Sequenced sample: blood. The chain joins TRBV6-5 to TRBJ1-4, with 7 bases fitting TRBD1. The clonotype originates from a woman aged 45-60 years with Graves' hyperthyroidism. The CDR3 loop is CASSYSMSRGSVKLFF. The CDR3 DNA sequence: TGTGCCAGCAGTTACTCCATGTCCAGGGGGAGTGTAAAACTGTTTTTT.